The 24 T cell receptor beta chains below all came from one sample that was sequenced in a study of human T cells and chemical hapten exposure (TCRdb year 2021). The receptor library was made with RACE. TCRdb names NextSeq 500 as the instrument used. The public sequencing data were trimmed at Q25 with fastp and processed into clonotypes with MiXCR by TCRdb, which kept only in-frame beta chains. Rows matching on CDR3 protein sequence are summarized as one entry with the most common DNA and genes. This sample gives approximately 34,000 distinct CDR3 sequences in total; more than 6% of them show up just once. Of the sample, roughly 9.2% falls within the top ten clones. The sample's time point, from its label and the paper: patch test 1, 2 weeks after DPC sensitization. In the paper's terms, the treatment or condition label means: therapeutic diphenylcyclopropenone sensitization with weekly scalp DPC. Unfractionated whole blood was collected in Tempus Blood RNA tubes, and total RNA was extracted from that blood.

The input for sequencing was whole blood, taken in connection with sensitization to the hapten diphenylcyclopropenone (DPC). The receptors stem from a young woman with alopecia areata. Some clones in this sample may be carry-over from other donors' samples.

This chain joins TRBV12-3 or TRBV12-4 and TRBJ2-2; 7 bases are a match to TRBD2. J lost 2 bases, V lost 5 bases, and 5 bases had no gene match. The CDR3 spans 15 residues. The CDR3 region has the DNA TGTGCCAGCAGTCCCCTAGCGGTAAACACCGGGGAGCTGTTTTTT. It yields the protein CASSPLAVNTGELFF.

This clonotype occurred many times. CDR3 protein: CASSLFGGRDGNTIYF. As DNA, the CDR3 is TGTGCCAGCAGCTTATTTGGGGGGCGCGACGGAAACACCATATATTTT. This rearrangement joins TRBV7-9 to TRBJ1-3, with TRBD1 as a possible D gene (6 bases). The CDR3 runs 16 residues. The germline V gene encodes CDR1 SEHNR and CDR2 FQNEAQ (reference sequence). Trimming left V 2 bases short and J 4 bases short, with 15 bases between.

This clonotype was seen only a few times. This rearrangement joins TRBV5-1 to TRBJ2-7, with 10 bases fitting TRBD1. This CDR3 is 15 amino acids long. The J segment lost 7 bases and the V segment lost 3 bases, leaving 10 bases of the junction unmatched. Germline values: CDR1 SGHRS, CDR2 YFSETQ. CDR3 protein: CASSSRQGALGEQYF. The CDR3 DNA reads TGCGCCAGCAGCTCCCGACAGGGGGCTCTGGGGGAGCAGTACTTC.

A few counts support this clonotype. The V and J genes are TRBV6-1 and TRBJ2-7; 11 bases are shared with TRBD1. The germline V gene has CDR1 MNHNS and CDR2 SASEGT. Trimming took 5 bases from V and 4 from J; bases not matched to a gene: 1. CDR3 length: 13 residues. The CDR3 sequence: CASSWDRGYEQYF. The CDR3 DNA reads TGTGCCAGCAGTTGGGACAGGGGGTACGAGCAGTACTTC.

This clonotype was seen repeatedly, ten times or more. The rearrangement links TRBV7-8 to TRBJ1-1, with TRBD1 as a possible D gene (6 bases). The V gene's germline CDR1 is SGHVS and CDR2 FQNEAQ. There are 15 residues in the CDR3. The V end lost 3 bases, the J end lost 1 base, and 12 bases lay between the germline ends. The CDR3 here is CASSFSGGANTEAFF. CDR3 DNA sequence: TGTGCCAGCAGCTTTTCCGGGGGCGCGAACACTGAAGCTTTCTTT.

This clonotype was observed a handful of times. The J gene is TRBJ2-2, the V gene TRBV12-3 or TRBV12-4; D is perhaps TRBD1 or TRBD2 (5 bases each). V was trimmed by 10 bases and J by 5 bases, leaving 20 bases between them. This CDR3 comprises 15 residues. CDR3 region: CATILGRTMTGELFF. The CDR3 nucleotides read TGTGCCACCATCCTGGGACGGACGATGACCGGGGAGCTGTTTTTT.

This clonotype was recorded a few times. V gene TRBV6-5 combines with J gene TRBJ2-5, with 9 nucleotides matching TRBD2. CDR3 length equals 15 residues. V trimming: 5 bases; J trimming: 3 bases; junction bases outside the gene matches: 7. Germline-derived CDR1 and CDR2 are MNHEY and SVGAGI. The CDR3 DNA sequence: TGTGCCAGCAGTCCGGGACTAGCAATCAAAGAGACCCAGTACTTC. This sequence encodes CASSPGLAIKETQYF.

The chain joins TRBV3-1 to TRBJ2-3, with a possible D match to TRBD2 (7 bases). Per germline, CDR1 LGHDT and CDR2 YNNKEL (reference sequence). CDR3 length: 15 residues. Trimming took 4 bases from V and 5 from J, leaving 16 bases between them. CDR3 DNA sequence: TGTGCCAGCAGCCCCGGGGGGCCCAGGGAAGATACGCAGTATTTT. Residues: CASSPGGPREDTQYF.

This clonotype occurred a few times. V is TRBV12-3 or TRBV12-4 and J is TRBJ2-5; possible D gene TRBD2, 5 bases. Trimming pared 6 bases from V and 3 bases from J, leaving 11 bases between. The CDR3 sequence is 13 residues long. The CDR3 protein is CASSPGAEETQYF. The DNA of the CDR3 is TGTGCCAGCAGCCCTGGAGCGGAAGAGACCCAGTACTTC.

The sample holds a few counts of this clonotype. CDR3 protein: CASSSWNTEAFF. CDR3 DNA sequence: TGTGCCAGCAGTTCTTGGAACACTGAAGCTTTCTTT. This chain connects TRBV12-3 or TRBV12-4 to TRBJ1-1; D remains ambiguous. Trimming removed 4 bases at V and 1 base at J, with 4 bases between. This CDR3 is built from 12 residues.

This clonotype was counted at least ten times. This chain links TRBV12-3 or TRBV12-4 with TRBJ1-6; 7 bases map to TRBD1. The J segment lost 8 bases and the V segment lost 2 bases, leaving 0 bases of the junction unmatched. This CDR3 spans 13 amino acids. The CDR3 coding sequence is TGTGCCAGCAGTTTAACAGGGGATTCACCCCTCCACTTT. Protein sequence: CASSLTGDSPLHF.

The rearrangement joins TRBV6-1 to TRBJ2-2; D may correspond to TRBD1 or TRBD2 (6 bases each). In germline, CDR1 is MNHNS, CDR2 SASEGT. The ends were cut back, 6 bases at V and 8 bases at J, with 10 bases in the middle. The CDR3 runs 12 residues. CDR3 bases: TGTGCCAGCAGCCGGGGGACAGGGGAGCTGTTTTTT. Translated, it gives CASSRGTGELFF.

CDR3 sequence: CASSLGTGYGGYTF. CDR3 nucleotide sequence: TGTGCCAGCAGCTTGGGGACAGGGTATGGTGGCTACACCTTC. The gene calls are TRBV5-4 and TRBJ1-2; 8 nucleotides agree with TRBD1. Trimming removed 0 bases from V and 7 bases from J; junction bases left unmatched: 5. Germline values: CDR1 SGHNT, CDR2 YYREEE (reference sequence). The CDR3 extends over 14 amino acids.

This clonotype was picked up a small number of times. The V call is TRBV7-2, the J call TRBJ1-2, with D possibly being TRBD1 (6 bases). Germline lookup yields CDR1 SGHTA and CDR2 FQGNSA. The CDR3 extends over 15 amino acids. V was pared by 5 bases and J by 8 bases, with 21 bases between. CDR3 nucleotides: TGTGCCAGCAGCCCAGGCCGAGGACAGAGACAGGGCTACACCTTC. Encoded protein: CASSPGRGQRQGYTF.

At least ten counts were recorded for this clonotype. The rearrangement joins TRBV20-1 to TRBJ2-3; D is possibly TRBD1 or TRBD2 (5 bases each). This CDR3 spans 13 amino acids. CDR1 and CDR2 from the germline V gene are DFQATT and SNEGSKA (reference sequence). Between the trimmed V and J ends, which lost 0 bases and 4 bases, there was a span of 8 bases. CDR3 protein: CSAREPGPDTQYF. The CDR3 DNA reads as TGCAGTGCTAGAGAGCCGGGACCAGATACGCAGTATTTT.

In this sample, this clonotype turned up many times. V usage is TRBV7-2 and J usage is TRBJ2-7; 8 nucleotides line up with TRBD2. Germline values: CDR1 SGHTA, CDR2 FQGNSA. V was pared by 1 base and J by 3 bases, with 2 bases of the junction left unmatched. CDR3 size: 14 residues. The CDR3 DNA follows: TGTGCCAGCAGCTTAGAAGCGGGGGACTACGAGCAGTACTTC. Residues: CASSLEAGDYEQYF.

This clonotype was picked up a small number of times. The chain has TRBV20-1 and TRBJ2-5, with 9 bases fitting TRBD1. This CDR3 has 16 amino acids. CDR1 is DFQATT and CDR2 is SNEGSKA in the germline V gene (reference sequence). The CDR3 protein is CSSSGTRDRVLETQYF. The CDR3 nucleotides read TGCAGCTCATCTGGCACCCGGGACAGGGTTCTGGAGACCCAGTACTTC.

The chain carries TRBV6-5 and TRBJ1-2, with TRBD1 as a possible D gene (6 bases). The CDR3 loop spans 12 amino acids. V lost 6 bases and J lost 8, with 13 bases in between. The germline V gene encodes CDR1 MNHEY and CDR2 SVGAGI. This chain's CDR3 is CASSRGSDGYTF. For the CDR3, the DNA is TGTGCCAGCAGCAGGGGTTCGGACGGCTACACCTTC.

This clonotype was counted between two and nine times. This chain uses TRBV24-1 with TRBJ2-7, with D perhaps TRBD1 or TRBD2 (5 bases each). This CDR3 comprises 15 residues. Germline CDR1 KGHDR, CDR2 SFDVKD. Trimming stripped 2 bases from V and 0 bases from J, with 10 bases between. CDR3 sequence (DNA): TGTGCCACCAGTGATTCCGGGACGTACTCCTACGAGCAGTACTTC. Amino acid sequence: CATSDSGTYSYEQYF.

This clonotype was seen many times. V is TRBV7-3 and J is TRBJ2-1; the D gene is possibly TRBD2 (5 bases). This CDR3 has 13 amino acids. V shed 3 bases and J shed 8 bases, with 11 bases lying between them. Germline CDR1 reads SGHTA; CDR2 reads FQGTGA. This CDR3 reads CASSFRGRDEQFF. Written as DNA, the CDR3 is TGTGCCAGCAGCTTTCGGGGAAGGGATGAGCAGTTCTTC.

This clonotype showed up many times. CDR3 protein: CASRLGSNQPQHF. CDR3 DNA: TGTGCCAGCAGGTTGGGTAGCAATCAGCCCCAGCATTTT. The genes are TRBV6-5 and TRBJ1-5; D call uncertain. The CDR3 length is 13 residues. V lost 6 bases and J 0 bases, leaving 6 bases between the germline ends. Germline V CDR1 and CDR2: MNHEY, SVGAGI.

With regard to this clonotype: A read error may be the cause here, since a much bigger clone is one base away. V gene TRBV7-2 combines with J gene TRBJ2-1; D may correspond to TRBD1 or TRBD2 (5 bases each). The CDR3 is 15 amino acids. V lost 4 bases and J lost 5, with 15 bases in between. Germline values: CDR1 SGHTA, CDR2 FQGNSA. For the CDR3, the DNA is TGTACCAGCAGCTCCCCGGGACGGTTCAACAATGAGCAGTTCTTC. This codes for CTSSSPGRFNNEQFF.

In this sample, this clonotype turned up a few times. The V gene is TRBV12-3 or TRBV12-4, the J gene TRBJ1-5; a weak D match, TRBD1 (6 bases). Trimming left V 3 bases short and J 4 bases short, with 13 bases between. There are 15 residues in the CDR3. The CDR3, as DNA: TGTGCCAGCAGTTTTGGGGGCAGGGTAAATCAGCCCCAGCATTTT. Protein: CASSFGGRVNQPQHF.

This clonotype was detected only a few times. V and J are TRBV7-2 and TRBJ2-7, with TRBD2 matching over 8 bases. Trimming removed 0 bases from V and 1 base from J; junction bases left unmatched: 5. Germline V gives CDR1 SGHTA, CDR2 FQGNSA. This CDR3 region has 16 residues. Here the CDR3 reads CASSLAARGGSYEQYF. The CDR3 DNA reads TGTGCCAGCAGCTTAGCAGCCCGGGGGGGGTCCTACGAGCAGTACTTC.